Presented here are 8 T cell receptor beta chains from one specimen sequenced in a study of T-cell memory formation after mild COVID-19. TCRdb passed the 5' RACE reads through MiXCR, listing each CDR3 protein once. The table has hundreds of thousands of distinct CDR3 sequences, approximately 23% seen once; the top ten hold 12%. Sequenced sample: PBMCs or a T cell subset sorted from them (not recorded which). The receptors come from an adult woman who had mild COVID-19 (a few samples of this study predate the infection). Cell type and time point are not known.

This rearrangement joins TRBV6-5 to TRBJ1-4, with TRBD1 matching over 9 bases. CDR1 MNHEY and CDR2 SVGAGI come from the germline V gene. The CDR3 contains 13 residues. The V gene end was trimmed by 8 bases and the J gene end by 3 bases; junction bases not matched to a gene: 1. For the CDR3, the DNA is TGTGCCAGCGGGACAGGGCCTAATGAAAAACTGTTTTTT. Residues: CASGTGPNEKLFF.

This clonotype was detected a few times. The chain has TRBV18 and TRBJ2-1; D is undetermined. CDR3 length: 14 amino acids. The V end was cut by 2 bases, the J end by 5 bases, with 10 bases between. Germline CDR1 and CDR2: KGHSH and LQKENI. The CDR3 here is CASSPYGGNNEQFF. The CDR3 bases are TGTGCCAGCTCACCATACGGCGGTAACAATGAGCAGTTCTTC.

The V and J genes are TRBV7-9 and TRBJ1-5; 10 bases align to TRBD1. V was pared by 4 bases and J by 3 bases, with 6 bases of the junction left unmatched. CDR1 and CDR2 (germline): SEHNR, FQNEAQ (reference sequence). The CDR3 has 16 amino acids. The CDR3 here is CASSSMDRGYNQPQHF. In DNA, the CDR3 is TGTGCCAGCAGCTCCATGGACAGGGGGTACAATCAGCCCCAGCATTTT. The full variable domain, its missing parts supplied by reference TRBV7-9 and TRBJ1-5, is DTGVSQNPRHKITKRGQNVTFRCDPISEHNRLYWYRQTLGQGPEFLTYFQNEAQLEKSRLLSDRFSAERPKGSFSTLEIQRTEQGDSAMYLCASSSMDRGYNQPQHFGDGTRLSIL.

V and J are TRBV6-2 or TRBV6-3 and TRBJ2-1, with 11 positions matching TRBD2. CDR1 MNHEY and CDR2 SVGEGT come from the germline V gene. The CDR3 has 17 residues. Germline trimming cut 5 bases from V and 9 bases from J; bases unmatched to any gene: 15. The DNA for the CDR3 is TGTGCCAGCAGTCACAATTCGGGACTAGCGGAGATGGGTGAGCAGTTCTTC. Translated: CASSHNSGLAEMGEQFF.

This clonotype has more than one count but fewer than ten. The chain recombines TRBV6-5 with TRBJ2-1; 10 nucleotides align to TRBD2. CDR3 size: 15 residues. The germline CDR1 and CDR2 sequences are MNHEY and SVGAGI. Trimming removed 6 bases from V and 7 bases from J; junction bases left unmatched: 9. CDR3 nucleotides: TGTGCCAGCAGAACAGCGGGAGGGGGGTCAAATGAGCAGTTCTTC. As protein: CASRTAGGGSNEQFF.

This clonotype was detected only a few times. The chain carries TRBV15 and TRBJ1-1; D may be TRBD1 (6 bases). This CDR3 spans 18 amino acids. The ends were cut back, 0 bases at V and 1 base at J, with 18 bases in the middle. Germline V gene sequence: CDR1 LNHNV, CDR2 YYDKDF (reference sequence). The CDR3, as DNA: TGTGCCACCAGCAGAGACCCCTCCTACAGGGACGGGAACACTGAAGCTTTCTTT. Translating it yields CATSRDPSYRDGNTEAFF.

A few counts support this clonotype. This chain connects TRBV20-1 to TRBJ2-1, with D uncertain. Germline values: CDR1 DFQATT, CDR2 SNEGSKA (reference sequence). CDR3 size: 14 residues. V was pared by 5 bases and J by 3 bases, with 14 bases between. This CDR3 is CSASRPTLYNEQFF. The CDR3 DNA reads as TGCAGTGCTTCCCGCCCGACACTCTACAATGAGCAGTTCTTC.

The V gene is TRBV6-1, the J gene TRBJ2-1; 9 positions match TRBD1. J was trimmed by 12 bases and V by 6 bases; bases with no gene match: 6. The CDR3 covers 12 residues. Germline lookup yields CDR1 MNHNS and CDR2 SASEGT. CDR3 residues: CASSGTGLRQFF. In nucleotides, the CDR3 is TGTGCCAGCAGCGGGACAGGGCTTAGGCAGTTCTTC.